This T cell receptor (beta chain) was identified during a study of graft-versus-host responses after intestinal transplantation. About the research overall: Recipients were all induced with anti-thymocyte globulin, then given tacrolimus and steroids for around 3 years. Points from the study as a whole: Recipient marrow harbored GvH clones, some of which surfaced first in ileum or blood.

A word on this clone: The antigen is not known.

V dropped 2 bases and J dropped 8; count of bases not matched to a gene: 0. The germline CDR1 and CDR2 sequences are DFQATT and SNEGSKA (reference sequence). The CDR3 consists of 11 residues. This table comes from immunoSEQ multiplex PCR, and its TCRdb copy is limited to in-frame clones, with some not included. Altogether about 51,000 clones are present, 89% being singletons, with the ten largest covering approximately 0.6%. This receptor was taken from a human donor who was the organ donor for an intestinal transplant. This chain uses TRBV20-1 with TRBJ2-1; 7 nucleotides agree with TRBD2. Source: unstimulated CD4+ T cells sorted from spleen or lymph node cells, taken before transplant. CDR3: CSARREDEQFF. Written as DNA, the CDR3 is TGCAGTGCTAGACGGGAGGATGAGCAGTTCTTC.